One sample yielded the 20 T cell receptor beta chains listed below, sequenced in a study of PD-L1 blockade in urothelial cancer. The sample's time point: peripheral blood 6 weeks after treatment start. Sequencing was performed with immunoSEQ multiplex PCR; in TCRdb, only in-frame clones are kept and a portion is missing. This sample carries about 120,000 clones, 86% of them seen once, and the ten largest clones take 2% to 3%. Sequenced material: PBMCs, taken around atezolizumab (anti-PD-L1) treatment. The receptors derive from a man aged 45-65 years with urothelial cancer.

This chain links TRBV7-9 with TRBJ1-2, with 8 bases identical to TRBD1. V shed 6 bases and J 9 bases; nucleotides not matched to a gene: 6. Per the germline V gene, CDR1 is SEHNR and CDR2 is FQNEAQ (reference sequence). There are 12 residues in the CDR3. The CDR3, as DNA: TGTGCCAGCAGGACAGGGGATCAGCGCTACACCTTC. It is translated as CASRTGDQRYTF.

The chain is built from TRBV14 and TRBJ2-1, with 9 nucleotides matching TRBD1. Germline lookup yields CDR1 SGHDN and CDR2 FVKESK. V gave up 1 base and J gave up 7 bases; unmatched junction bases: 8. The CDR3 spans 16 residues. The DNA of the CDR3 is TGTGCCAGCAGCCAAGTACAGGGGGCGAGGTTGAATGAGCAGTTCTTC. This translates into CASSQVQGARLNEQFF.

V and J are TRBV2 and TRBJ1-5; D remains ambiguous. V was clipped by 1 base and J by 4 bases, with 11 bases between them. CDR1 SNHLY and CDR2 FYNNEI come from the germline V gene. The CDR3 extends over 15 amino acids. The CDR3 protein is CASSEESGLNQPQHF. The CDR3 region has the DNA TGTGCCAGCAGTGAAGAATCAGGACTTAATCAGCCCCAGCATTTT. Together with reference TRBV2 and TRBJ1-5, the CDR3 gives the full variable domain: EPEVTQTPSHQVTQMGQEVILRCVPISNHLYFYWYRQILGQKVEFLVSFYNNEISEKSEIFDDQFSVERPDGSNFTLKIRSTKLEDSAMYFCASSEESGLNQPQHFGDGTRLSIL.

The chain combines TRBV5-1 with TRBJ1-4; D gene ambiguous. This CDR3 spans 13 amino acids. V was trimmed by 5 bases and J by 6 bases, leaving 11 bases between them. Germline values: CDR1 SGHRS, CDR2 YFSETQ. The CDR3 nucleotides are TGCGCCAGCAGGCTGGCAGTCGATGAAAAACTGTTTTTT. Translating gives CASRLAVDEKLFF.

This chain joins TRBV7-8 and TRBJ2-1, with TRBD2 matching over 13 bases. The CDR3 runs 17 residues. J was trimmed by 9 bases and V by 4 bases; bases with no gene match: 12. Germline V gene data show CDR1 as SGHVS and CDR2 as FQNEAQ. CDR3 in DNA: TGTGCCAGCAGCTCCGCATCCGGACTAGCGGGAGTATTTGAGCAGTTCTTC. Its protein is CASSSASGLAGVFEQFF.

The gene calls are TRBV10-2 and TRBJ1-2; 8 bases fit TRBD1. The CDR3 covers 14 residues. Losses at the gene ends were 6 bases for V and 1 base for J; bases not matched to a gene: 4. From germline, CDR1 is WSHSY and CDR2 SAAADI. CDR3 protein: CASSLTGDNYGYTF. CDR3 nucleotides: TGCGCCAGCAGCCTGACAGGGGATAACTATGGCTACACCTTC.

The chain combines TRBV5-8 with TRBJ2-7; TRBD1 matches 10 bases. Trimming took 3 bases from V and 8 from J; bases not matched to a gene: 2. Germline V gives CDR1 SGHTS, CDR2 YDEGEE. The length of the CDR3 is 12 residues. CDR3 sequence: CASSWDRGKQYF. CDR3 sequence (DNA): TGTGCCAGCAGCTGGGACAGGGGAAAGCAGTACTTC. The complete variable domain, with remaining parts taken from reference TRBV5-8 and TRBJ2-7, reads EAGVTQSPTHLIKTRGQQATLRCSPISGHTSVYWYQQALGLGLQFLLWYDEGEERNRGNFPPRFSGRQFPNYSSELNVNALELEDSALYLCASSWDRGKQYFGPGTRLTVT.

This chain links TRBV28 with TRBJ1-2, with D possibly being TRBD1 (5 bases). V lost 5 bases, J lost 5 bases, and 21 bases lay in between. The germline gives CDR1 MDHEN, CDR2 SYDVKM. There are 16 residues in the CDR3. The CDR3 sequence is CASSPSPPRTLYGYTF. CDR3 bases: TGTGCCAGCAGTCCATCCCCCCCCCGGACACTGTATGGCTACACCTTC.

The chain links TRBV10-2 to TRBJ2-2, with 12 bases lining up with TRBD2. The germline V gene encodes CDR1 WSHSY and CDR2 SAAADI. V was clipped by 6 bases and J by 7 bases; unmatched bases: 6. This CDR3 has 15 amino acids. In DNA, the CDR3 is TGCGCCAGCAGGACTAGCGGGAGTTCCGGCGGGGAGCTGTTTTTT. Its protein product is CASRTSGSSGGELFF.

The V and J genes are TRBV5-1 and TRBJ1-1; a weak D match, TRBD1 (6 bases). The germline V gene encodes CDR1 SGHRS and CDR2 YFSETQ. Trimming took 4 bases from V and 0 from J, leaving 7 bases between them. This CDR3 is 13 amino acids long. CDR3 sequence reads: CASSPGVNTEAFF. CDR3 nucleotides: TGCGCCAGCAGCCCAGGGGTGAACACTGAAGCTTTCTTT.

CDR3 residues: CASSTYQPQHF. DNA for the CDR3: TGTGCCAGCAGCACCTATCAGCCCCAGCATTTT. This chain connects TRBV21-1 to TRBJ1-5. TRBV21-1 constitutes a pseudogene. This CDR3 spans 11 amino acids.

This clone came up a few times. V usage is TRBV30 and J usage is TRBJ1-2, with TRBD1 matching 7 bases. Trimming at V came to 1 base and at J to 0 bases, leaving 5 bases not matched to a gene. CDR1 is GTSNPN and CDR2 is SVGIG in the germline V gene (reference sequence). The CDR3 consists of 15 residues. DNA of the CDR3: TGTGCCTGGAGTGCCGGGACAGAAGCTAACTATGGCTACACCTTC. The encoded protein is CAWSAGTEANYGYTF.

The chain couples TRBV20-1 to TRBJ2-1; D is uncertain. Germline CDR1 reads DFQATT; CDR2 reads SNEGSKA (reference sequence). V lost 4 bases and J 6 bases, leaving 7 bases between the germline ends. The length of the CDR3 is 11 residues. The CDR3, as DNA: TGCAGTGCTACTCCTATCAATGAGCAGTTCTTC. Translating it yields CSATPINEQFF.

This clone was counted a single time. The gene calls are TRBV9 and TRBJ2-7; 13 bases line up with TRBD2. The CDR3 has 15 residues. The germline V gene has CDR1 SGDLS and CDR2 YYNGEE. V trimming: 4 bases; J trimming: 9 bases; junction bases outside the gene matches: 10. CDR3 amino acids: CASSPGLAGASGQYF. The CDR3 DNA reads TGTGCCAGCAGCCCCGGACTAGCGGGAGCATCCGGGCAGTACTTC.

The CDR3 DNA sequence: TGTGCCTGGAAACGGGCTGGAAACACCATATATTTT. Amino acids: CAWKRAGNTIYF. The chain is built from TRBV30 and TRBJ1-3, with D unclear. Trimming pared 4 bases from V and 2 bases from J, leaving 6 bases between. The CDR3 sequence is 12 residues long. CDR1 is GTSNPN, CDR2 SVGIG, per germline (reference sequence).

The genes are TRBV27 and TRBJ1-2; the D gene is possibly TRBD1 (6 bases). CDR1 is MNHEY and CDR2 is SMNVEV in the germline V gene (reference sequence). There are 16 residues in the CDR3. With 0 bases removed from V and 0 bases from J, the gap between germline ends came to 11 bases. The CDR3 DNA sequence: TGTGCCAGCAGTTTATCGAGTCAGGGGTCTAACTATGGCTACACCTTC. This encodes CASSLSSQGSNYGYTF.

This clone was picked up a small number of times. The chain recombines TRBV7-3 with TRBJ1-6; no clear D. Germline loops: CDR1 SGHTA, CDR2 FQGTGA. This CDR3 comprises 13 residues. The germline V and J ends were trimmed by 6 bases and 12 bases, with 15 bases remaining between them. This CDR3 is CASRSQPSEPLHF. Here the CDR3 DNA reads TGTGCCAGCAGGTCCCAACCTAGCGAACCCCTCCACTTT. The full variable domain, completed using reference TRBV7-3 and TRBJ1-6, is GAGVSQTPSNKVTEKGKYVELRCDPISGHTALYWYRQSLGQGPEFLIYFQGTGAADDSGLPNDRFFAVRPEGSVSTLKIQRTERGDSAVYLCASRSQPSEPLHFGNGTRLTVT.

In DNA, the CDR3 is TGCGCCAGCAGCTTGGACGACAGGGGCGCGGCTGAAGCTTTCTTT. Amino acid sequence: CASSLDDRGAAEAFF. The V gene is TRBV5-1, the J gene TRBJ1-1, with 8 bases lining up with TRBD1. J gave up 6 bases and V 0 bases, and 7 bases lay outside the gene matches. The V gene's germline CDR1 is SGHRS and CDR2 YFSETQ. The CDR3 is 15 amino acids.

The chain employs TRBV7-3 and TRBJ2-1; 10 bases map to TRBD2. Germline-derived CDR1 and CDR2 are SGHTA and FQGTGA. Trimming removed 5 bases from V and 12 bases from J; junction bases left unmatched: 10. The CDR3 covers 14 residues. The CDR3 DNA reads as TGTGCCAGCAGCCCGACTAGCGGGCCGGCGAGGCAGTTCTTC. Protein sequence: CASSPTSGPARQFF.

The gene calls are TRBV5-6 and TRBJ2-3; D unresolved. Trimming shortened V by 1 base and J by 4 bases, and 10 bases separated the two germline ends. The CDR3 runs 14 residues. Looked up from germline, CDR1 is SGHDT and CDR2 is YYEEEE. CDR3 loop: CASSLIVTSDTQYF. In nucleotides, the CDR3 is TGTGCCAGCAGCTTGATAGTGACTTCAGATACGCAGTATTTT.